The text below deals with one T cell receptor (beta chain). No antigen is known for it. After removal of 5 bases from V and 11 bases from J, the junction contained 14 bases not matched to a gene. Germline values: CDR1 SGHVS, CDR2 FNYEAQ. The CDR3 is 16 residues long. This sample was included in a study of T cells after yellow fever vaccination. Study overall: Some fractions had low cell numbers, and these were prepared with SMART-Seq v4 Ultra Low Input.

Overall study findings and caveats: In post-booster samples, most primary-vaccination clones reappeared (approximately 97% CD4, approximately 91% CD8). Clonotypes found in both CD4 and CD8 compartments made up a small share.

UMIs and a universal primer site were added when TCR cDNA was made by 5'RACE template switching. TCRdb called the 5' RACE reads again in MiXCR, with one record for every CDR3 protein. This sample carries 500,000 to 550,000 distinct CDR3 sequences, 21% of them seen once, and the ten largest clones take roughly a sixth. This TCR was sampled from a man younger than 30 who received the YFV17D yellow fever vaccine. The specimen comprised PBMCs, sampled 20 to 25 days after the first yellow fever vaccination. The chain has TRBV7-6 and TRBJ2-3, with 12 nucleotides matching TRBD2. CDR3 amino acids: CASSVTSGGPRVGQYF. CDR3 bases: TGTGCCAGCAGCGTGACTAGCGGGGGCCCCCGAGTTGGGCAGTATTTT. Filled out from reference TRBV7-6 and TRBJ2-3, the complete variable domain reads GAGVSQSPRYKVTKRGQDVALRCDPISGHVSLYWYRQALGQGPEFLTYFNYEAQQDKSGLPNDRFSAERPEGSISTLTIQRTEQRDSAMYRCASSVTSGGPRVGQYFGPGTRLTVL.